Below, 29 T cell receptor beta chains from the same sample are listed, as sequenced in a study of OX40 agonist ivuxolimab in advanced cancers. The protocol was immunoSEQ multiplex PCR, while the TCRdb copy is restricted to in-frame clones and leaves out a portion. The table lists about 63,000 clones, approximately 90% of them singletons. This specimen was CD4+ or CD8+ T cells sorted from blood, taken in a trial of the OX40 agonist ivuxolimab. Every receptor here comes from an adult with an advanced solid tumor such as melanoma, head and neck, liver or kidney cancer.

The chain links TRBV13 to TRBJ1-1; 12 bases align to TRBD1. This CDR3 region has 15 residues. The trim removed 5 bases at V and 5 bases at J, leaving 6 bases unmatched. CDR1 and CDR2 from the germline V gene are PRHDT and FYEKMQ (reference sequence). CDR3 in DNA: TGTGCCAGCAGCGCCCCGGGACAGGGGGCGACTGAAGCTTTCTTT. Its protein product is CASSAPGQGATEAFF.

This clone was observed a handful of times. The chain has TRBV9 and TRBJ1-3, with a tentative D call TRBD1 (5 bases). CDR1 is SGDLS, CDR2 YYNGEE, per germline. The CDR3 has 15 residues. Trimming removed 1 base at V and 4 bases at J, with 12 bases between. CDR3 loop: CASSVMGVEGNTIYF. DNA for the CDR3: TGTGCCAGCAGCGTAATGGGGGTCGAGGGAAACACCATATATTTT.

V usage is TRBV7-2 and J usage is TRBJ2-5; 8 nucleotides align to TRBD1. The J call is uncertain, as TRBJ2-7 better fits the DNA end. Germline V lookup: CDR1 SGHTA, CDR2 FQGNSA. This CDR3 region has 14 residues. CDR3 amino acids: CASTPRTGSGEQYF. In DNA form, the CDR3 reads TGTGCCAGCACCCCTCGGACAGGGAGTGGCGAGCAGTACTTC.

This chain connects TRBV7-9 to TRBJ2-2; D may correspond to TRBD1 or TRBD2 (6 bases each). Trimming left V 11 bases short and J 2 bases short, with 18 bases between. This CDR3 has 15 amino acids. The germline gives CDR1 SEHNR, CDR2 FQNEAQ (reference sequence). CDR3 protein: CAFGGLAINTGELFF. In DNA, the CDR3 is TGTGCCTTTGGGGGCCTAGCGATAAACACCGGGGAGCTGTTTTTT. The whole variable domain, filled in from reference TRBV7-9 and TRBJ2-2, reads DTGVSQNPRHKITKRGQNVTFRCDPISEHNRLYWYRQTLGQGPEFLTYFQNEAQLEKSRLLSDRFSAERPKGSFSTLEIQRTEQGDSAMYLCAFGGLAINTGELFFGEGSRLTVL.

V usage is TRBV29-1 and J usage is TRBJ2-1, with D possibly matching TRBD2 (5 bases). V was cut by 3 bases and J by 10 bases, with 19 bases left in between. Germline assignment: CDR1 SQVTM and CDR2 ANQGSEA. The CDR3 sequence is 14 residues long. For the CDR3, the DNA is TGCAGCGTTGACCCCTTGGGGAGAAGCGGCGAGCAGTTCTTC. Its translation is CSVDPLGRSGEQFF.

CDR3 in amino acids: CASSSQGGGETQYF. Written as DNA, the CDR3 is TGTGCCAGCAGTTCACAGGGGGGGGGAGAGACCCAGTACTTC. This chain links TRBV2 with TRBJ2-5; tentative D call: TRBD1 (8 bases). The CDR3 consists of 14 residues. The germline gives CDR1 SNHLY, CDR2 FYNNEI. With 5 bases removed from V and 4 bases from J, the gap between germline ends came to 14 bases.

V and J are TRBV28 and TRBJ1-2; tentative D call: TRBD1 (5 bases). The CDR3 has 14 residues. From germline, CDR1 is MDHEN and CDR2 SYDVKM. V was cut by 0 bases and J by 10 bases, with 15 bases left in between. Here the CDR3 DNA reads TGTGCCAGCAGTTTATGGAGGGGAGGGAATTACTACACCTTC. It translates to CASSLWRGGNYYTF.

The V gene is TRBV28, the J gene TRBJ2-5; no firm D call. CDR1 is MDHEN and CDR2 is SYDVKM in the germline V gene. V lost 2 bases and J lost 5, with 3 bases in between. This CDR3 spans 11 amino acids. CDR3 protein: CASSLRETQYF. CDR3 in DNA: TGTGCCAGCAGTTTACGGGAGACCCAGTACTTC.

This clone was counted between two and nine times. This chain links TRBV6-6 with TRBJ1-1; D is unclear. CDR1 is MNHNY, CDR2 SVGAGI, per germline (reference sequence). V was trimmed by 0 bases and J by 5 bases, leaving 4 bases between them. This CDR3 is 12 amino acids long. For the CDR3, the DNA is TGTGCCAGCAGTTACTCAACGACTGAAGCTTTCTTT. Residues: CASSYSTTEAFF.

Only one count was recorded for this clone. The V call is TRBV7-2, the J call TRBJ2-7, with a tentative D call TRBD2 (5 bases). Deletions cut 5 bases from V and 1 base from J, with 9 bases between. Germline loops: CDR1 SGHTA, CDR2 FQGNSA. The CDR3 sequence is 13 residues long. The CDR3 here is CASSRAGSYEQYF. Here the CDR3 DNA reads TGTGCCAGCAGCCGGGCGGGTTCCTACGAGCAGTACTTC.

The CDR3 spells CASRRRGRGWGTDTQYF. In nucleotides, the CDR3 is TGTGCCAGCAGGCGCAGGGGACGGGGCTGGGGCACAGATACGCAGTATTTT. The rearrangement joins TRBV7-9 to TRBJ2-3, with D maybe TRBD1 (6 bases). The CDR3 contains 17 residues. Germline V lookup: CDR1 SEHNR, CDR2 FQNEAQ (reference sequence). The ends were cut back, 6 bases at V and 1 base at J, with 20 bases in the middle.

J is TRBJ2-1 and V is TRBV5-1, with TRBD2 identical over 10 bases. The CDR3 extends over 15 amino acids. V lost 3 bases, J lost 10 bases, and 10 bases stayed unmatched. CDR1 SGHRS and CDR2 YFSETQ come from the germline V gene. CDR3 DNA: TGCGCCAGCAGCTCCAGCGGGAGGGCCTCGGAGGAGCAGTTCTTC. It encodes CASSSSGRASEEQFF.

The J gene is TRBJ1-2, the V gene TRBV6-5, with unresolved D. CDR3 length: 15 amino acids. Trimming removed 3 bases from V and 1 base from J, with 12 bases in between. CDR1 is MNHEY and CDR2 is SVGAGI in the germline V gene. DNA for the CDR3: TGTGCCAGCAGTTATTTACAGAGCTTTAACTATGGCTACACCTTC. Its protein is CASSYLQSFNYGYTF.

The chain joins TRBV5-8 to TRBJ2-1, with 13 bases aligning to TRBD2. Trimming removed 0 bases from V and 8 bases from J; junction bases left unmatched: 2. The CDR3 is 15 residues long. From germline, CDR1 is SGHTS and CDR2 YDEGEE. For the CDR3, the DNA is TGTGCCAGCAGCTTGGGGACTAGCGGGAGCTATGAGCAGTTCTTC. Translation gives CASSLGTSGSYEQFF.

The chain has TRBV27 and TRBJ1-1; no clear D. CDR3 length: 14 residues. Germline values: CDR1 MNHEY, CDR2 SMNVEV (reference sequence). V was clipped by 3 bases and J by 3 bases, with 11 bases between them. DNA for the CDR3: TGTGCCAGCAGTTTGGGCCTGAGGGACACTGAAGCTTTCTTT. It yields the protein CASSLGLRDTEAFF.

This clone was counted between two and nine times. The chain joins TRBV11-2 to TRBJ2-7, with a tentative D call TRBD2 (5 bases). The CDR3 is 14 amino acids. CDR1 SGHAT and CDR2 FQNNGV come from the germline V gene. V lost 1 base and J 3 bases, leaving 10 bases between the germline ends. As DNA, the CDR3 is TGTGCCAGCAGCTTAGGGGCGGGCCTCTACGAGCAGTACTTC. Translation: CASSLGAGLYEQYF.

V gene TRBV10-3 combines with J gene TRBJ2-7; either TRBD1 or TRBD2 may supply D (5 bases each). The germline gives CDR1 ENHRY, CDR2 SYGVKD. CDR3 size: 13 residues. V lost 4 bases to trimming and J lost 6 bases, with 13 bases between them. The CDR3 reads CAISVGPGSEQYF. CDR3 in DNA: TGTGCCATCAGTGTGGGACCGGGGTCCGAGCAGTACTTC.

This chain uses TRBV10-3 with TRBJ2-7; 8 nucleotides agree with TRBD1. The V gene's germline CDR1 is ENHRY and CDR2 SYGVKD. J lost 2 bases, V lost 3 bases, and 9 bases had no gene match. The CDR3 is 16 amino acids. This CDR3 is CAISEVVGTGAYEQYF. The CDR3 bases are TGTGCCATCAGTGAAGTTGTTGGGACAGGAGCCTACGAGCAGTACTTC.

The chain uses TRBV9 and TRBJ2-7, with D unresolved. Germline CDR1 is SGDLS and CDR2 is YYNGEE. The CDR3 runs to 15 residues. V was cut by 0 bases and J by 2 bases, with 12 bases left in between. CDR3 sequence: CASSVGLDRTYEQYF. CDR3 bases: TGTGCCAGCAGCGTAGGATTGGACCGCACCTACGAGCAGTACTTC.

The rearrangement joins TRBV19 to TRBJ2-1; 7 bases fit TRBD2. The CDR3 loop spans 16 amino acids. J gave up 0 bases and V 3 bases, and 5 bases lay outside the gene matches. In germline, CDR1 is LNHDA, CDR2 SQIVND (reference sequence). For the CDR3, the DNA is TGTGCCAGTAGTATCCGAAGCGGGACCTCCTACAATGAGCAGTTCTTC. Translated, it gives CASSIRSGTSYNEQFF. The variable domain in full, with the rest retrieved from reference TRBV19 and TRBJ2-1, is DGGITQSPKYLFRKEGQNVTLSCEQNLNHDAMYWYRQDPGQGLRLIYYSQIVNDFQKGDIAEGYSVSREKKESFPLTVTSAQKNPTAFYLCASSIRSGTSYNEQFFGPGTRLTVL.

This clone was found a few times. V usage is TRBV11-3 and J usage is TRBJ2-5, with TRBD2 matching over 7 bases. Trimming cost V 1 base and J 5 bases; bases outside gene matches: 1. CDR3 length: 13 residues. The germline V gene encodes CDR1 SGHNT and CDR2 YENEEA. The CDR3 nucleotides read TGTGCCAGCAGCTTAGCGGGAGGCGAGACCCAGTACTTC. Translation gives CASSLAGGETQYF.

The J gene is TRBJ1-1, the V gene TRBV10-3; D is uncertain. The CDR3 loop spans 13 amino acids. The V gene's germline CDR1 is ENHRY and CDR2 SYGVKD. V gave up 7 bases and J gave up 6 bases, with 15 bases separating them. CDR3 residues: CAIKRRTDSEAFF. In DNA, the CDR3 is TGTGCCATCAAACGACGAACGGACTCTGAAGCTTTCTTT.

The J gene is TRBJ1-2, the V gene TRBV6-1; 9 bases are shared with TRBD1. This CDR3 has 13 amino acids. Per the germline V gene, CDR1 is MNHNS and CDR2 is SASEGT. The ends lost 6 bases at V and 4 bases at J; junction bases unmatched: 3. CDR3 amino acids: CASRVTGGYGYTF. In nucleotides, the CDR3 is TGTGCCAGCAGAGTGACAGGGGGCTATGGCTACACCTTC.

In this sample, this clone turned up once. V usage is TRBV5-6 and J usage is TRBJ2-7, with a tentative D call TRBD2 (5 bases). Germline V gene sequence: CDR1 SGHDT, CDR2 YYEEEE. V lost 2 bases and J lost 5, with 11 bases in between. The CDR3 is 13 amino acids. The CDR3 DNA is TGTGCCAGCAGCTTTGGACTTAGGGACGAGCAGTACTTC. Translating gives CASSFGLRDEQYF.

This chain links TRBV10-3 with TRBJ1-5, with 7 bases matching TRBD1. The CDR3 contains 15 residues. J was trimmed by 3 bases and V by 3 bases; bases with no gene match: 5. Germline assignment: CDR1 ENHRY and CDR2 SYGVKD. CDR3: CAISDLDRANQPQHF. In DNA form, the CDR3 reads TGTGCCATCAGTGACCTCGACAGGGCCAATCAGCCCCAGCATTTT.

This clone has a single count. The chain recombines TRBV6-5 with TRBJ1-1, with D unresolved. V was pared by 7 bases and J by 7 bases, with 16 bases between. Germline assignment: CDR1 MNHEY and CDR2 SVGAGI. The CDR3 runs 13 residues. CDR3 coding DNA: TGTGCCAGCAAAGAACAGCTGGAGAATGAAGCTTTCTTT. This encodes CASKEQLENEAFF.

The sample holds one count of this clone. The chain carries TRBV10-1 and TRBJ2-2, with D perhaps assigned TRBD1 or TRBD2 (6 bases each). CDR3 length: 17 residues. Germline V gives CDR1 WNHNN, CDR2 SYGVQD (reference sequence). Trimming stripped 3 bases from V and 6 bases from J, with 20 bases between. The CDR3 loop is CASSEYPGGGFAGELFF. The CDR3 region has the DNA TGCGCCAGCAGTGAATATCCCGGAGGGGGGTTTGCCGGGGAGCTGTTTTTT.

This chain connects TRBV11-1 to TRBJ2-7; weak D call: TRBD1 (6 bases). Germline CDR1 SGHAT, CDR2 FQDESV (reference sequence). The CDR3 is 13 amino acids. Between the trimmed V and J ends, which lost 2 bases and 3 bases, there was a span of 8 bases. CDR3 sequence: CASSLIQGYEQYF. CDR3 coding DNA: TGTGCCAGCAGCTTAATACAGGGCTACGAGCAGTACTTC.

The V gene is TRBV19, the J gene TRBJ1-1; 9 bases fit TRBD1. Germline V lookup: CDR1 LNHDA, CDR2 SQIVND (reference sequence). The CDR3 loop spans 16 amino acids. Unmatched junction bases numbered 10, after V lost 5 bases and J lost 3 bases. This CDR3 reads CASSPRDRAIDTEAFF. The CDR3 coding sequence is TGTGCCAGTAGTCCCCGGGACAGGGCAATAGACACTGAAGCTTTCTTT.